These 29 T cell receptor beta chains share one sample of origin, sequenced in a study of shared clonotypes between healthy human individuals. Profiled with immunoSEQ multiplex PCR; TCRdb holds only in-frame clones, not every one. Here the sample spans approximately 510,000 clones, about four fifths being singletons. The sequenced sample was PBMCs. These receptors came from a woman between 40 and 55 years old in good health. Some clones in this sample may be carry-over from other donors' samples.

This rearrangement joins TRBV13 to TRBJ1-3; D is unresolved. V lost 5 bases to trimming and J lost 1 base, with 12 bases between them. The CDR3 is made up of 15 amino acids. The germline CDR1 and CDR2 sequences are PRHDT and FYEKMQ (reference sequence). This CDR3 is CASSQTWGSGNTIYF. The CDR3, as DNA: TGTGCCAGCAGCCAGACGTGGGGTTCTGGAAACACCATATATTTT.

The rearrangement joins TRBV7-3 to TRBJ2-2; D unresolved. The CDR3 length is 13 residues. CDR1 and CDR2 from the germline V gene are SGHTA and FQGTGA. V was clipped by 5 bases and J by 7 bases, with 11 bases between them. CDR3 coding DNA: TGTGCCAGCAGCCATAGGGTCAACGGGGAGCTGTTTTTT. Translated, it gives CASSHRVNGELFF.

CDR3 nucleotides: TGCAGCGTCCGCAGGGTCGGGGAGACCCAGTACTTC. Its protein product is CSVRRVGETQYF. The chain has TRBV29-1 and TRBJ2-5, with D perhaps TRBD1 (5 bases). The V end lost 6 bases, the J end lost 5 bases, and 13 bases lay between the germline ends. The CDR3 has 12 residues. The germline gives CDR1 SQVTM, CDR2 ANQGSEA.

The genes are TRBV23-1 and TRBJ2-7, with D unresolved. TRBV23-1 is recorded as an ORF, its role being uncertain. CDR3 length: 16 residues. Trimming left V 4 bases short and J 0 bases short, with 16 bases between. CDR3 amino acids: CASSLIRGQSSYEQYF. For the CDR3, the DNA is TGCGCCAGCAGTCTTATTCGTGGGCAGAGCTCCTACGAGCAGTACTTC.

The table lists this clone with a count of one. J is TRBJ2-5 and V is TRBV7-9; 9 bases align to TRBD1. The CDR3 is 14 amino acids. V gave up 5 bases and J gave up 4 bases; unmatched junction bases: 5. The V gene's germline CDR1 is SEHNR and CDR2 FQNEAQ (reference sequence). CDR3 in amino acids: CASSTLTGGETQYF. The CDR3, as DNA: TGTGCCAGCAGCACCTTGACAGGGGGAGAGACCCAGTACTTC.

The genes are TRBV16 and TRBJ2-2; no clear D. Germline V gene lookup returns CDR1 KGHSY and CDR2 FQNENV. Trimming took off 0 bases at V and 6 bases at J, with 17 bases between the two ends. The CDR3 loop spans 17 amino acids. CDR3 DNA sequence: TGTGCCAGCAGCCAATCGGCGGCAAGAGGTTCGGCCGGGGAGCTGTTTTTT. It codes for CASSQSAARGSAGELFF. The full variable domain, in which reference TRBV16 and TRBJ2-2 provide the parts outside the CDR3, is GEEVAQTPKHLVRGEGQKAKLYCAPIKGHSYVFWYQQVLKNEFKFLISFQNENVFDETGMPKERFSAKCLPNSPCSLEIQATKLEDSAVYFCASSQSAARGSAGELFFGEGSRLTVL.

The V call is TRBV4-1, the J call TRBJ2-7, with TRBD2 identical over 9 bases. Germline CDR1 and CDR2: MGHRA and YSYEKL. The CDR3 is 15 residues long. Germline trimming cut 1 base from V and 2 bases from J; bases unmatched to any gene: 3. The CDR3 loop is CASSQVPSGTYEQYF. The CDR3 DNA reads TGCGCCAGCAGCCAAGTCCCTAGCGGGACCTACGAGCAGTACTTC.

The CDR3 sequence is CASSQDSRTGTGELFF. The CDR3 DNA reads as TGTGCCAGCAGCCAAGATTCGCGAACGGGGACCGGGGAGCTGTTTTTT. This chain connects TRBV4-2 to TRBJ2-2, with D perhaps TRBD2 (5 bases). In germline, CDR1 is LGHNA, CDR2 YNFKEQ. CDR3 size: 16 residues. V was cut by 0 bases and J by 5 bases, with 13 bases left in between.

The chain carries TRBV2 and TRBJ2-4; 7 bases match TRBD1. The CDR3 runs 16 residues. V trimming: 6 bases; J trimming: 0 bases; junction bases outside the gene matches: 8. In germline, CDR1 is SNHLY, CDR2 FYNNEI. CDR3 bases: TGTGCCAGCAGGAGGGGACAGTTCCTAGCCAAAAACATTCAGTACTTC. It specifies CASRRGQFLAKNIQYF.

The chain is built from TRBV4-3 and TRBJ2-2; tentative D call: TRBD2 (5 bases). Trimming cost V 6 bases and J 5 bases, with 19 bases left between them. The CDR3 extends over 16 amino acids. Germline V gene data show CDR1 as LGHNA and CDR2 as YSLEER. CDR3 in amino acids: CASSPQLSGATGELFF. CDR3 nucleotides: TGCGCCAGCAGTCCCCAACTGAGCGGAGCTACCGGGGAGCTGTTTTTT.

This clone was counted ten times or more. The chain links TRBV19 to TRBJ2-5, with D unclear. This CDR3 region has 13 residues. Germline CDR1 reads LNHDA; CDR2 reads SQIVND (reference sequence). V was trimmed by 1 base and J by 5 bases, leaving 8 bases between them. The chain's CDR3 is CASSIGSWETQYF. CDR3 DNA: TGTGCCAGTAGTATAGGCAGTTGGGAGACCCAGTACTTC.

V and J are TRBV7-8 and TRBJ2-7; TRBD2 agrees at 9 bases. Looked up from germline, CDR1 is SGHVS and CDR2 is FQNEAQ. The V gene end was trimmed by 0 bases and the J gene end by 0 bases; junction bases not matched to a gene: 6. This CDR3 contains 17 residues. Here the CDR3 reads CASSLARLAGFSYEQYF. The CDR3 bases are TGTGCCAGCAGCTTAGCGCGCCTAGCGGGATTCTCCTACGAGCAGTACTTC.

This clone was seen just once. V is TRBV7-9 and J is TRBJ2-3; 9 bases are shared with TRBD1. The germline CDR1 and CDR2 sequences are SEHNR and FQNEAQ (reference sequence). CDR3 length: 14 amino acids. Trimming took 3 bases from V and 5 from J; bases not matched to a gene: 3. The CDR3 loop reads CASSLDRGIDTQYF. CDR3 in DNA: TGTGCCAGCAGCTTGGACAGGGGTATAGATACGCAGTATTTT.

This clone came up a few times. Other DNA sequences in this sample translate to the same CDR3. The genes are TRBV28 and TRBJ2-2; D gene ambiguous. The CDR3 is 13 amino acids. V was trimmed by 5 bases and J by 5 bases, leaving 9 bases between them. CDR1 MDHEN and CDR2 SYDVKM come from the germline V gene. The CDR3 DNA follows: TGTGCCAGCAGTCCCCCCGCGACCGGGGAGCTGTTTTTT. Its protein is CASSPPATGELFF.

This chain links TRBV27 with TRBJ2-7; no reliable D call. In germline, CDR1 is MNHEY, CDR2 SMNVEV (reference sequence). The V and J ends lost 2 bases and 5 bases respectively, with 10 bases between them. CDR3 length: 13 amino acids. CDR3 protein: CASSLRLQDEQYF. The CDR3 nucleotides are TGTGCCAGCAGTTTACGCCTCCAGGACGAGCAGTACTTC.

The CDR3 bases are TGTGCCTGGAGTCCGTCCCCGCGAAACACCATATATTTT. Amino acid sequence: CAWSPSPRNTIYF. This rearrangement joins TRBV30 to TRBJ1-3; no clear D. The V gene's germline CDR1 is GTSNPN and CDR2 SVGIG (reference sequence). V shed 2 bases and J shed 5 bases, with 10 bases lying between them. The length of the CDR3 is 13 residues.

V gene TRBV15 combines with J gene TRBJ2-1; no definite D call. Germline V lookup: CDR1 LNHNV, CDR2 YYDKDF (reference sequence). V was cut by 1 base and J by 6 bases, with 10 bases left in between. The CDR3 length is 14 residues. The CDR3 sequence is CATSRVSSRNEQFF. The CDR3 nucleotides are TGTGCCACCAGCAGAGTCAGCTCTCGCAATGAGCAGTTCTTC.

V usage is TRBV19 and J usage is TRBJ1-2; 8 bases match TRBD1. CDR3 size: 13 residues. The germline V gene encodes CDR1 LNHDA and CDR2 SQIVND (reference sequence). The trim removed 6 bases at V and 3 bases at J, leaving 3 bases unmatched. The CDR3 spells CASSSQGDYGYTF. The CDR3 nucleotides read TGTGCCAGTAGCTCACAGGGGGACTATGGCTACACCTTC.

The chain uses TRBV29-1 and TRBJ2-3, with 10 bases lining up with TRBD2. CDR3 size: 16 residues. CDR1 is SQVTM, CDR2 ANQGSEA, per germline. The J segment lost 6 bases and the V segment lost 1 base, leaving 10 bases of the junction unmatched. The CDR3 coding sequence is TGCAGCGTTGAAGGGGGGACTAGCGCCGAGACGGATACGCAGTATTTT. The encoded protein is CSVEGGTSAETDTQYF.

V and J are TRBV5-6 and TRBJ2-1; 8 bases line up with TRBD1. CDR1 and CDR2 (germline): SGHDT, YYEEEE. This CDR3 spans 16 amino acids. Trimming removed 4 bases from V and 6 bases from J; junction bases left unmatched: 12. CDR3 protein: CASSAAGGAISNEQFF. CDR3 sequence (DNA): TGTGCCAGCAGCGCCGCAGGGGGCGCAATTAGCAATGAGCAGTTCTTC.

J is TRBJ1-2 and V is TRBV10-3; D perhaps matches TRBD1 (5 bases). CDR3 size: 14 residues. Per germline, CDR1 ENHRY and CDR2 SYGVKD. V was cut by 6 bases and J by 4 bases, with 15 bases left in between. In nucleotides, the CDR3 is TGTGCCATCAGAGTGGACACTACCCTCTATGGCTACACCTTC. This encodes CAIRVDTTLYGYTF.

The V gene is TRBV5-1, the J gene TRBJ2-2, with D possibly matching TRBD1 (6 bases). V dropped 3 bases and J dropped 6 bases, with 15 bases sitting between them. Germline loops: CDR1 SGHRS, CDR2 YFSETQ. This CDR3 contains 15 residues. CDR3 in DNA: TGCGCCAGCAGCTCGGCCCCTACAGGGCCCGGGGAGCTGTTTTTT. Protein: CASSSAPTGPGELFF.

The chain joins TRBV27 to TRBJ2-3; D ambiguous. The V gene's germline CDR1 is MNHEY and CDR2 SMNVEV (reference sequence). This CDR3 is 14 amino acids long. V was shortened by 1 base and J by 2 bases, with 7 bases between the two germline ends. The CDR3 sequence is CASSLWSVTDTQYF. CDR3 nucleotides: TGTGCCAGCAGTTTATGGAGCGTCACAGATACGCAGTATTTT.

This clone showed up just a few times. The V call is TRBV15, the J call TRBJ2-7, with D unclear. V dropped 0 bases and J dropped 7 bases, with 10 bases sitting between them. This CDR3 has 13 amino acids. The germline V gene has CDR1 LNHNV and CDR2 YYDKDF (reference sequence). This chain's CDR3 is CATSRDQFGEQYF. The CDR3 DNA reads TGTGCCACCAGCAGAGATCAATTTGGGGAGCAGTACTTC.

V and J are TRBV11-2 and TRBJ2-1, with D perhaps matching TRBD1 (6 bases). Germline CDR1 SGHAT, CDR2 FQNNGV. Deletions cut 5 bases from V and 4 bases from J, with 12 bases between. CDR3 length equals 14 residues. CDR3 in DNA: TGTGCCAGCAGCCAAGGGGGACAATACAATGAGCAGTTCTTC. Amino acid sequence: CASSQGGQYNEQFF.

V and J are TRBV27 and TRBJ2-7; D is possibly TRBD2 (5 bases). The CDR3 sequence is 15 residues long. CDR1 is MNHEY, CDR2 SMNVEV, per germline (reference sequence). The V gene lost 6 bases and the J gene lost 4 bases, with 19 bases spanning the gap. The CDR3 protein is CASSPAGGSGYEQYF. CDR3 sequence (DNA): TGTGCCAGCAGCCCAGCAGGAGGCAGTGGTTACGAGCAGTACTTC.

CDR3 DNA sequence: TGCAGCGTCGCCTGGGACAGAAACACTGAAGCTTTCTTT. Its translation: CSVAWDRNTEAFF. V is TRBV29-1 and J is TRBJ1-1, with 7 bases matching TRBD1. V was clipped by 6 bases and J by 2 bases; unmatched bases: 6. CDR1 and CDR2 (germline): SQVTM, ANQGSEA. The CDR3 runs to 13 residues.

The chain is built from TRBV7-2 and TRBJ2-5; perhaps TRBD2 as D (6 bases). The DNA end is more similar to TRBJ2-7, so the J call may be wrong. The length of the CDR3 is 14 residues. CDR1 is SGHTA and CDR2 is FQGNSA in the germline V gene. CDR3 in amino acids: CASSFGGISYEQYF. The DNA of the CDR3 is TGTGCCAGCAGCTTTGGCGGGATCTCCTACGAGCAGTACTTC.

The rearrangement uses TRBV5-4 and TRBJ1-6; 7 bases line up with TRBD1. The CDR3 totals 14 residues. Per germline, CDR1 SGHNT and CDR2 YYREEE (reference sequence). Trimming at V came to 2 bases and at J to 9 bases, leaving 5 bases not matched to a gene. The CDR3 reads CASSLQGRFSPLHF. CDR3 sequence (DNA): TGTGCCAGCAGCTTACAGGGGAGGTTTTCACCCCTCCACTTT.